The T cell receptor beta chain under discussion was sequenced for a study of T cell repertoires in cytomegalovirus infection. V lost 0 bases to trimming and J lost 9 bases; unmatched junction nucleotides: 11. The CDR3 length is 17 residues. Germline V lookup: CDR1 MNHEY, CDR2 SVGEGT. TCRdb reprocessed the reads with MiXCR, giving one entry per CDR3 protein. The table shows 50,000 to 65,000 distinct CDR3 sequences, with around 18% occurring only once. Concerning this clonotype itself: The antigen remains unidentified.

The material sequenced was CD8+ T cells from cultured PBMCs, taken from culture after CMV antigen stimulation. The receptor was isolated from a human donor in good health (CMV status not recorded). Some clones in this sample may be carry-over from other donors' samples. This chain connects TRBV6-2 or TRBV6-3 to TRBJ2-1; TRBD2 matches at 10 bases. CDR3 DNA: TGTGCCAGCAGTTACTCCGATAGCGGGGGGCCCCACAGTGAGCAGTTCTTC. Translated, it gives CASSYSDSGGPHSEQFF.